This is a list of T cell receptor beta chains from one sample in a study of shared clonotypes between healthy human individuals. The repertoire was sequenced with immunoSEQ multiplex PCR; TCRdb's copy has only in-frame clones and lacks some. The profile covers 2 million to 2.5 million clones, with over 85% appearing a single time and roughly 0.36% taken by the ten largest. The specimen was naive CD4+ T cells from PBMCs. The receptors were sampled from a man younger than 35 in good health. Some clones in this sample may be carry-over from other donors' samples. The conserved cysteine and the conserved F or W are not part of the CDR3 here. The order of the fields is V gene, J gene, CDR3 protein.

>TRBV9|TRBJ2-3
ASSRGTDTQY
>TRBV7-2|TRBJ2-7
ASSLVAESSYEQY
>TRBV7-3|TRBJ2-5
ASSAVGAQETQY
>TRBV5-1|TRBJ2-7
ASSDPAGSYEQY
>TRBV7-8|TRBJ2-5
ASSLADPGSETQY
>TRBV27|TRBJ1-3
ASSSGTRAGNTIY
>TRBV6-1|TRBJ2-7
AAPAASYEQY
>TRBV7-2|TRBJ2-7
ASSSGTGMRQY
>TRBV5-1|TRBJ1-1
ASSFTRGNTEAF
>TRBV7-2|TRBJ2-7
ASSWDRGFYEQY
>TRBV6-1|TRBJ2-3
ASSEARISVTQY
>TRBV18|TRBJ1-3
ASSRGPGSGNTIY
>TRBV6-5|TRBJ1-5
ASSRGHGNQPQH
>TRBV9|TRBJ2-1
ASSTYEGRAGDEQF
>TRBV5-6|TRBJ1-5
ASSLAGTVFKQPQH
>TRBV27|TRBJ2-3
ASSLSTSGARWDRDTQY
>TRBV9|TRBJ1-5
ASSVAGGSNQPQH
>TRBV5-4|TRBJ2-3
ASSLGRGTQY
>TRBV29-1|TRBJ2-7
SAAGTSGRIGHEQY
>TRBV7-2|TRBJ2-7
ASSPTIYEQY
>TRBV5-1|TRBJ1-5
ASSLVPNSNQPQH
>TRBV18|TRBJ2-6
ASSTSAGANVLT
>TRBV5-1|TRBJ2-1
ASSFRNEQF
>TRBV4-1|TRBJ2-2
ASSHPGLANTGELF
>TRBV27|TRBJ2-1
ASALGGYNEQF
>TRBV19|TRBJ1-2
ASLRQGSGYGYT